These T cell receptor beta chains were read from a single sample in a study of metastatic and nonmetastatic thyroid tumors. TCRdb re-clonotyped the PCR reads via MiXCR. The sample lists around 15,000 clones, about 22% occurring once. Sequenced sample: adjacent normal tissue. The source is a female donor with papillary thyroid cancer or a benign thyroid nodule (not recorded which). Some clones in this sample may be carry-over from other donors' samples. CDR3s include the opening cysteine and the closing phenylalanine or tryptophan. Each record gives: J gene, V gene, clone size, D gene, CDR3 protein, CDR3 DNA. A D gene is named only where the DNA matches it firmly. The size of a clone is reported for some rows only, either as once, few or many, or as a class for expanded clones.

TRBJ2-3 TRBV7-6 NA NA CASSRWTELTDTQYF TGTGCCAGCAGCCGGTGGACAGAACTCACAGATACGCAGTATTTT
TRBJ1-1 TRBV5-6 NA NA CASSSTGLLNTEAFF TGTGCCAGCAGCTCCACAGGGTTACTGAACACTGAAGCTTTCTTT
TRBJ2-7 TRBV6-5 few TRBD1 CASSYGTGGF TGTGCCAGCAGTTACGGGACAGGAGGCTTC
TRBJ2-7 TRBV5-1 NA TRBD2 CASSLEAGGYEQYF TGCGCCAGCAGCTTGGAAGCGGGGGGGTACGAGCAGTACTTC
TRBJ1-3 TRBV6-2/TRBV6-3 few NA CASSYPLGNTIYF TGTGCCAGCAGTTATCCACTTGGAAACACCATATATTTT
TRBJ2-5 TRBV5-1 NA NA CASSLVLPEETQYF TGCGCCAGCAGCTTGGTGCTCCCCGAAGAGACCCAGTACTTC
TRBJ1-2 TRBV11-2 many NA CASSLTPTAYGYTF TGTGCCAGCAGTCTGACACCGACGGCCTATGGCTACACCTTC
TRBJ2-7 TRBV20-1 NA TRBD2 CSASGAGGTEQYF TGCAGTGCTAGTGGTGCGGGAGGCACCGAGCAGTACTTC
TRBJ2-7 TRBV27 NA NA CASSRGSEGTYEQYF TGTGCCAGCAGTAGGGGGTCTGAGGGGACCTACGAGCAGTACTTC
TRBJ2-3 TRBV6-2/TRBV6-3 few TRBD2 CASSYQLGLAGCTDTQYF TGTGCCAGCAGTTACCAGTTGGGACTAGCGGGATGTACAGATACGCAGTATTTT
TRBJ2-7 TRBV28 few TRBD1 CASSGVGTASYEQYF TGTGCCAGCAGTGGGGTAGGGACAGCAAGCTACGAGCAGTACTTC
TRBJ1-2 TRBV6-1 many NA CASSLPGGFWPF TGTGCCAGCAGTCTTCCCGGGGGGTTCTGGCCCTTC
TRBJ2-3 TRBV28 few NA CASSPIHQGTDTQYF TGTGCCAGCAGTCCGATTCATCAGGGCACAGATACGCAGTATTTT
TRBJ2-1 TRBV2 few TRBD2 CASSPPGGAGAEQFF TGTGCCAGCAGCCCCCCCGGGGGGGCGGGTGCTGAGCAGTTCTTC
TRBJ2-1 TRBV14 few TRBD2 CASSPSASAGGYNEQFF TGTGCCAGCAGCCCCTCAGCCTCAGCGGGAGGATACAATGAGCAGTTCTTC
TRBJ2-1 TRBV11-2 NA NA CASSSRDPQPNEQFF TGTGCCAGCAGCTCCCGGGACCCTCAGCCCAATGAGCAGTTCTTC
TRBJ2-5 TRBV28 many TRBD1 CASSLYPDRGRVETQYF TGTGCCAGCAGTTTATACCCGGACAGGGGCAGGGTAGAGACCCAGTACTTC
TRBJ1-6 TRBV7-3 NA NA CASSLIPDSSPLHF TGTGCCAGCAGCTTAATACCTGACAGTTCACCCCTCCACTTT
TRBJ2-1 TRBV12-3/TRBV12-4 NA TRBD2 CPSISGLAGVSKQFF TGTCCCAGCATATCGGGACTAGCGGGAGTAAGTAAGCAGTTCTTC
TRBJ2-7 TRBV20-1 NA TRBD2 CSAGLAGGSYEQYF TGCAGTGCTGGGTTAGCGGGTGGGTCCTACGAGCAGTACTTC
TRBJ1-1 TRBV27 many NA CASTAIGHSDPEAFF TGTGCCAGCACCGCGATAGGACACAGCGACCCTGAAGCTTTCTTT
TRBJ2-5 TRBV28 NA TRBD1 CASSWFRGQETQYF TGTGCCAGCAGTTGGTTCAGGGGGCAAGAGACCCAGTACTTC
TRBJ2-7 TRBV6-1 many NA CASSEIRGEQYF TGTGCCAGCAGTGAAATTAGGGGCGAGCAGTACTTC
TRBJ2-7 TRBV20-1 few TRBD2 CSAPGWGSGKYEQYF TGCAGTGCTCCCGGTTGGGGTAGCGGGAAATACGAGCAGTACTTC
TRBJ2-1 TRBV12-3/TRBV12-4 few NA CASSSPSNEQFF TGTGCCAGCAGTTCGCCTTCCAATGAGCAGTTCTTC
TRBJ1-6 TRBV5-1 NA NA CASSLESPSAGSPLHF TGCGCCAGCAGCTTGGAGAGTCCCAGTGCGGGGTCACCCCTCCACTTT
TRBJ1-1 TRBV12-3/TRBV12-4 NA TRBD1 CASRGQGRWSEAFF TGTGCCAGCAGAGGACAGGGGCGCTGGTCTGAAGCTTTCTTT
TRBJ2-7 TRBV6-1 NA NA CASKQGVPDEQYF TGTGCCAGCAAACAGGGAGTTCCGGACGAGCAGTACTTC
TRBJ1-1 TRBV6-5 few NA CASSYSKGFHEAFF TGTGCCAGCAGTTACTCCAAGGGCTTCCATGAAGCTTTCTTT
TRBJ2-2 TRBV7-3 few TRBD2 CASTLRAGGPVVSGELFF TGTGCCAGCACCCTTAGGGCGGGAGGGCCCGTAGTGTCCGGGGAGCTGTTTTTT
TRBJ2-7 TRBV7-6 NA TRBD1 CASSLGDRGMGEQYF TGTGCCAGCAGCTTAGGGGACAGGGGAATGGGTGAGCAGTACTTC
TRBJ2-2 TRBV28 NA NA CASTPTSAAGELFF TGTGCCAGCACCCCGACTAGTGCAGCCGGGGAGCTGTTTTTT
TRBJ1-6 TRBV4-2 NA NA CASSQDLGVNSPLHF TGTGCCAGCAGCCAAGATTTAGGGGTTAATTCACCCCTCCACTTT
TRBJ2-1 TRBV2 large TRBD2 CASRGARTGTSVNEQFF TGTGCCAGCAGGGGGGCCCGGACCGGGACTAGTGTCAATGAGCAGTTCTTC
TRBJ1-1 TRBV9 once NA CASSVQVGGNTEAFF TGTGCCAGCAGCGTACAAGTAGGCGGGAACACTGAAGCTTTCTTT
TRBJ1-2 TRBV28 many NA CASSLGYFSGYTF TGTGCCAGCAGTTTGGGGTACTTTAGCGGCTACACCTTC
TRBJ1-5 TRBV19 NA NA CASSLLNQPQHF TGTGCCAGTAGTCTGCTCAATCAGCCCCAGCATTTT
TRBJ1-2 TRBV2 NA TRBD1 CASQGGGQGRYGYTF TGTGCCAGCCAGGGTGGCGGACAGGGGCGCTATGGCTACACCTTC
TRBJ2-6 TRBV11-2 NA NA CASSLFSGVGANVLTF TGTGCCAGCAGCCTATTTTCGGGGGTAGGGGCCAACGTCCTGACTTTC
TRBJ2-2 TRBV6-4 few TRBD2 CASSPTSGSGAGELFF TGTGCCAGCAGCCCGACTAGCGGGAGCGGTGCCGGGGAGCTGTTTTTT
TRBJ1-1 TRBV12-3/TRBV12-4 many TRBD1 CASSLDRGGNTEAFF TGTGCCAGCAGTTTAGACAGGGGAGGGAACACTGAAGCTTTCTTT
TRBJ1-1 TRBV12-3/TRBV12-4 NA NA CASSFRENTEAFF TGTGCCAGCAGTTTTCGGGAGAACACTGAAGCTTTCTTT
TRBJ2-5 TRBV6-6 NA TRBD1 CASSYYRGQETQYF TGTGCCAGCAGTTACTACAGGGGGCAAGAGACCCAGTACTTC
TRBJ2-7 TRBV3-1 NA TRBD2 CASSQGGTSGDRYF TGTGCCAGCAGCCAAGGTGGGACTAGCGGGGATCGGTACTTC
TRBJ1-4 TRBV11-3 NA TRBD1 CASSLGQGTNEKLFF TGCGCCAGCAGTTTAGGACAGGGTACTAATGAAAAACTGTTTTTT
TRBJ1-1 TRBV6-1 NA NA CASSDRENTEAFF TGTGCCAGCAGTGACAGGGAGAACACTGAAGCTTTCTTT
TRBJ1-3 TRBV4-1 many TRBD1 CASSQDSLRDRGNTIYF TGCGCCAGCAGCCAAGATTCCCTCCGGGACAGGGGGAACACCATATATTTT
TRBJ2-3 TRBV11-2 NA NA CASSHLAAGTFTDTQYF TGTGCCAGCAGCCATCTTGCTGCGGGTACCTTCACAGATACGCAGTATTTT
TRBJ2-1 TRBV5-1 NA NA CASSVQGDEYNEQFF TGCGCCAGCAGCGTACAGGGCGATGAGTACAATGAGCAGTTCTTC
TRBJ1-1 TRBV6-1 few NA CASSPWPRREAFF TGTGCCAGCAGTCCCTGGCCGCGGCGCGAAGCTTTCTTT
TRBJ2-7 TRBV27 NA NA CASSSQPRYYEQYF TGTGCCAGCAGTTCACAACCCAGGTACTACGAGCAGTACTTC